This T cell receptor beta chain was captured by sequencing in a study of control samples from healthy donors and cancer patients. The CDR3 totals 15 residues. V lost 1 base to trimming and J lost 6 bases; unmatched junction nucleotides: 6. Germline CDR1 and CDR2: SGHNT and YYREEE (reference sequence). This clone has a single count. The data were produced by immunoSEQ multiplex PCR, yet TCRdb's version contains in-frame clones alone and is incomplete. Of some 150,000 clones in the sample, around 94% are singletons; the top ten hold 12% to 15%. The V gene is TRBV5-4, the J gene TRBJ1-5; TRBD1 aligns across 8 bases. Sequencing was performed on PBMCs. This sequence originates from a man aged 55 to 70 with colorectal cancer. The CDR3 is CASSLQGATGQPQHF. The CDR3 DNA reads as TGTGCCAGCAGCTTGCAGGGGGCGACGGGTCAGCCCCAGCATTTT.